This TCR beta chain came from a study of CD8 T cells in Susac syndrome. This CDR3 has 14 residues. V shed 5 bases, J shed 7 bases, and the junction held 5 bases outside the gene matches. The authors sequenced TCR beta from blood CD8+ and CD4+ T cells. With random hexamers, about 0.45 to 1 ug RNA was reverse transcribed. TCRdb itself ran the immunoSEQ multiplex PCR reads through MiXCR, one entry per CDR3 protein. The sample shows around 69,000 distinct CDR3 sequences, nearly 96% of them seen only once. V usage is TRBV12-3 or TRBV12-4 and J usage is TRBJ1-4, with 9 bases aligning to TRBD1. Source material: CD4+ T cells from PBMCs. The receptor was isolated from a human donor with multiple sclerosis. CDR3 nucleotides: TGTGCCAGCAGTGTACAGGGGGCTGGTGAAAAACTGTTTTTT. This gives the protein CASSVQGAGEKLFF.